A single sample is the source of the 22 T cell receptor beta chains below, sequenced in a study of cytomegalovirus exposure and HLA in healthy donors. In the PCR, 60 Vbeta and 13 Jbeta primers were used. Some clones are missing from TCRdb's copy, which holds only in-frame ones; the method was immunoSEQ multiplex PCR. Here the sample spans approximately 120,000 clones, around 81% being singletons. Sample: PBMCs. These TCRs come from a woman aged 25 to 39 in good health and CMV-seronegative.

The chain employs TRBV18 and TRBJ2-3, with a possible D match to TRBD2 (6 bases). Germline V gives CDR1 KGHSH, CDR2 LQKENI. V was trimmed by 1 base and J by 1 base, leaving 6 bases between them. The CDR3 contains 14 residues. The CDR3 here is CASSPREGTDTQYF. CDR3 in DNA: TGTGCCAGCTCACCACGGGAGGGCACAGATACGCAGTATTTT.

J is TRBJ2-2 and V is TRBV7-3, with 8 bases that match TRBD1. The CDR3 length is 14 residues. CDR1 is SGHTA and CDR2 is FQGTGA in the germline V gene. After removal of 9 bases from V and 3 bases from J, the junction contained 6 bases not matched to a gene. In DNA, the CDR3 is TGTGCCAGTGGACAGGGTCCTCACACCGGGGAGCTGTTTTTT. Translated: CASGQGPHTGELFF.

The chain uses TRBV7-9 and TRBJ2-3; tentatively, D is TRBD2 (5 bases). V lost 0 bases to trimming and J lost 5 bases, with 12 bases between them. The CDR3 extends over 15 amino acids. Germline V gives CDR1 SEHNR, CDR2 FQNEAQ (reference sequence). CDR3 bases: TGTGCCAGCAGCTTAGCGCGATTAAGCGGAGATACGCAGTATTTT. Its protein is CASSLARLSGDTQYF.

The chain carries TRBV5-1 and TRBJ1-1, with 7 bases identical to TRBD1. Germline CDR1 reads SGHRS; CDR2 reads YFSETQ. With V trimmed by 1 base and J by 2 bases, 17 bases remained unmatched. The CDR3 contains 19 residues. CDR3 sequence reads: CASSLKWTGRVGVNTEAFF. The CDR3 DNA reads TGCGCCAGCAGCTTGAAATGGACAGGCCGGGTTGGGGTAAACACTGAAGCTTTCTTT.

This chain joins TRBV5-5 and TRBJ2-1, with TRBD2 matching 9 bases. The CDR3 spans 16 residues. From germline, CDR1 is SGHKS and CDR2 YYEKEE (reference sequence). J gave up 6 bases and V 2 bases, and 9 bases lay outside the gene matches. The CDR3, as DNA: TGTGCCAGCAGCTTAATAAGTAGCGGGAGAGGCAATGAGCAGTTCTTC. Protein sequence: CASSLISSGRGNEQFF.

This chain links TRBV10-1 with TRBJ2-1, with D perhaps TRBD1 (6 bases). The CDR3 loop spans 13 amino acids. The germline V and J ends were trimmed by 0 bases and 8 bases, with 8 bases remaining between them. Germline assignment: CDR1 WNHNN and CDR2 SYGVQD (reference sequence). CDR3 region: CASSESRGYEQFF. The DNA for the CDR3 is TGCGCCAGCAGTGAGTCTAGGGGGTATGAGCAGTTCTTC.

The rearrangement links TRBV4-1 to TRBJ2-5, with 10 nucleotides matching TRBD2. Trimming removed 0 bases from V and 5 bases from J; junction bases left unmatched: 6. Germline V gives CDR1 MGHRA, CDR2 YSYEKL. This CDR3 has 16 amino acids. In nucleotides, the CDR3 is TGCGCCAGCAGCCAAGAGGGACTAGCGACAGGGGAGACCCAGTACTTC. It yields the protein CASSQEGLATGETQYF.

This clone was detected only a few times. CDR3 residues: CASGAREKLFF. DNA for the CDR3: TGTGCCAGCGGGGCCCGCGAAAAACTGTTTTTT. J is TRBJ1-4 and V is TRBV2; tentative D call: TRBD1 (5 bases). V dropped 8 bases and J dropped 8 bases, with 9 bases sitting between them. The CDR3 has 11 amino acids. Germline V lookup: CDR1 SNHLY, CDR2 FYNNEI.

The chain combines TRBV7-9 with TRBJ2-5, with D possibly being TRBD1 (6 bases). The CDR3 runs to 13 residues. From germline, CDR1 is SEHNR and CDR2 FQNEAQ (reference sequence). With 6 bases removed from V and 5 bases from J, the gap between germline ends came to 13 bases. CDR3 protein: CASSTTQGETQYF. The CDR3 bases are TGTGCCAGCAGTACAACCCAGGGGGAGACCCAGTACTTC. Together with reference TRBV7-9 and TRBJ2-5, the CDR3 gives the full variable domain: DTGVSQNPRHKITKRGQNVTFRCDPISEHNRLYWYRQTLGQGPEFLTYFQNEAQLEKSRLLSDRFSAERPKGSFSTLEIQRTEQGDSAMYLCASSTTQGETQYFGPGTRLLVL.

The rearrangement links TRBV2 to TRBJ1-2; D remains unclear. The CDR3 sequence is 11 residues long. Germline-derived CDR1 and CDR2 are SNHLY and FYNNEI. V was cut by 4 bases and J by 6 bases, with 6 bases left in between. The CDR3 DNA reads as TGTGCCAGCAGTGTGGCAGATGGCTACACCTTC. Its protein is CASSVADGYTF.

This clone came up once. The chain uses TRBV5-1 and TRBJ1-2; D might be TRBD1 (5 bases). Per germline, CDR1 SGHRS and CDR2 YFSETQ. The CDR3 runs to 13 residues. Trimming removed 0 bases from V and 3 bases from J, with 6 bases in between. The CDR3 nucleotides are TGCGCCAGCAGCTTGGCGACAGACTATGGCTACACCTTC. Residues: CASSLATDYGYTF.

The rearrangement joins TRBV18 to TRBJ2-3, with D hard to call. Germline V lookup: CDR1 KGHSH, CDR2 LQKENI. V lost 6 bases, J lost 3 bases, and 13 bases lay in between. The CDR3 covers 14 residues. This CDR3 is CASSTVLVTDTQYF. CDR3 DNA: TGTGCCAGCTCGACGGTTCTAGTAACAGATACGCAGTATTTT. Using reference TRBV18 and TRBJ2-3 for the parts outside the CDR3, the full variable domain is NAGVMQNPRHLVRRRGQEARLRCSPMKGHSHVYWYRQLPEEGLKFMVYLQKENIIDESGMPKERFSAEFPKEGPSILRIQQVVRGDSAAYFCASSTVLVTDTQYFGPGTRLTVL.

This chain uses TRBV10-3 with TRBJ1-2; D unresolved. CDR3 length: 15 amino acids. V lost 0 bases and J lost 4, with 12 bases in between. The germline V gene encodes CDR1 ENHRY and CDR2 SYGVKD. The CDR3 reads CAISESVVGVYGYTF. CDR3 in DNA: TGTGCCATCAGTGAGTCGGTCGTGGGCGTCTATGGCTACACCTTC.

The chain recombines TRBV27 with TRBJ1-2, with 9 bases aligning to TRBD1. This CDR3 comprises 16 residues. Germline CDR1 is MNHEY and CDR2 is SMNVEV (reference sequence). J gave up 7 bases and V 0 bases, and 9 bases lay outside the gene matches. The CDR3 loop reads CASSLSNRGQLGGYTF. The CDR3 DNA reads as TGTGCCAGCAGTTTATCGAACAGGGGGCAATTGGGTGGCTACACCTTC.

The rearrangement joins TRBV19 to TRBJ2-5, with TRBD1 matching over 8 bases. V shed 6 bases and J 7 bases; nucleotides not matched to a gene: 7. Germline-derived CDR1 and CDR2 are LNHDA and SQIVND (reference sequence). The CDR3 length is 13 residues. This CDR3 is CASRTRQGWTQYF. CDR3 nucleotide sequence: TGTGCCAGTAGGACCAGACAGGGGTGGACCCAGTACTTC.

The genes are TRBV4-1 and TRBJ2-2; 7 nucleotides align to TRBD1. Trimming took 1 base from V and 0 from J; bases not matched to a gene: 8. This CDR3 has 18 residues. Germline CDR1 is MGHRA and CDR2 is YSYEKL. The CDR3 DNA is TGCGCCAGCAGCCAAGTTTGGGGCAGGGGGTCGAACACCGGGGAGCTGTTTTTT. This sequence encodes CASSQVWGRGSNTGELFF.

This chain connects TRBV15 to TRBJ1-4; a weak D match, TRBD1 (5 bases). This CDR3 has 13 amino acids. Trimming removed 7 bases from V and 1 base from J, with 7 bases in between. From germline, CDR1 is LNHNV and CDR2 YYDKDF (reference sequence). The CDR3 bases are TGTGCCACCAACGGGGGAACTAATGAAAAACTGTTTTTT. As protein: CATNGGTNEKLFF.

The rearrangement joins TRBV13 to TRBJ2-2, with TRBD2 as a possible D gene (5 bases). Germline V lookup: CDR1 PRHDT, CDR2 FYEKMQ (reference sequence). This CDR3 is built from 18 residues. The ends were cut back, 1 base at V and 6 bases at J, with 21 bases in the middle. This CDR3 reads CASSLDGENVGSPGELFF. DNA for the CDR3: TGTGCCAGCAGCTTAGACGGGGAGAATGTAGGAAGTCCCGGGGAGCTGTTTTTT.

The V gene is TRBV6-1, the J gene TRBJ2-7; 7 nucleotides match TRBD2. Trimming removed 4 bases from V and 2 bases from J; junction bases left unmatched: 5. Per germline, CDR1 MNHNS and CDR2 SASEGT. The CDR3 is 14 residues long. CDR3 bases: TGTGCCAGCAGTGTTGAGCGGGGCCCCTACGAGCAGTACTTC. Its protein product is CASSVERGPYEQYF.

The count of this clone is one. The chain links TRBV7-9 to TRBJ2-1; 15 nucleotides agree with TRBD2. This CDR3 is built from 16 residues. Germline loops: CDR1 SEHNR, CDR2 FQNEAQ (reference sequence). J was trimmed by 11 bases and V by 7 bases; bases with no gene match: 12. The CDR3 spells CASTPIAGTSGGKQFF. The CDR3 coding sequence is TGTGCCAGCACCCCCATCGCCGGGACTAGCGGGGGGAAGCAGTTCTTC.

This clone has more than one count but fewer than ten. The chain joins TRBV30 to TRBJ1-2, with no clear D. This CDR3 is built from 11 residues. The V end was cut by 3 bases, the J end by 6 bases, with 8 bases between. Looked up from germline, CDR1 is GTSNPN and CDR2 is SVGIG (reference sequence). The CDR3 DNA follows: TGTGCCTGGAGGGGCGCCAATGGCTACACCTTC. Protein sequence: CAWRGANGYTF. Based on the CDR3 plus reference TRBV30 and TRBJ1-2, the full variable domain is SQTIHQWPATLVQPVGSPLSLECTVEGTSNPNLYWYRQAAGRGLQLLFYSVGIGQISSEVPQNLSASRPQDRQFILSSKKLLLSDSGFYLCAWRGANGYTFGSGTRLTVV.

This clone appeared a few times. This chain connects TRBV25-1 to TRBJ2-1; TRBD2 matches 8 bases. This CDR3 spans 18 amino acids. The germline gives CDR1 MGHDK, CDR2 SYGVNS. V dropped 1 base and J dropped 2; count of bases not matched to a gene: 10. The CDR3 protein is CASSESVGGGLAYNEQFF. The CDR3 nucleotides are TGTGCCAGCAGTGAATCGGTTGGCGGGGGACTAGCCTACAATGAGCAGTTCTTC. The full variable domain, completed using reference TRBV25-1 and TRBJ2-1, is EADIYQTPRYLVIGTGKKITLECSQTMGHDKMYWYQQDPGMELHLIHYSYGVNSTEKGDLSSESTVSRIRTEHFPLTLESARPSHTSQYLCASSESVGGGLAYNEQFFGPGTRLTVL.